This TCR beta chain emerged from a study of blood T cell repertoires in COVID-19. Losses at the gene ends were 0 bases for V and 5 bases for J; bases not matched to a gene: 3. The CDR3 has 15 residues. Looked up from germline, CDR1 is SGHDT and CDR2 is YYEEEE. The data were produced by immunoSEQ multiplex PCR, yet TCRdb's version contains in-frame clones alone and is incomplete. The sample has 300,000 or so clones; roughly 82% are singletons. The chain is built from TRBV5-6 and TRBJ2-1; 9 nucleotides agree with TRBD2. The sequenced sample consisted of peripheral blood. This sequence was found in a woman aged 50 to 60 with acute or convalescent COVID-19. DNA of the CDR3: TGTGCCAGCAGCTTGGTGGCTAGCGGGGACAATGAGCAGTTCTTC. It specifies CASSLVASGDNEQFF.